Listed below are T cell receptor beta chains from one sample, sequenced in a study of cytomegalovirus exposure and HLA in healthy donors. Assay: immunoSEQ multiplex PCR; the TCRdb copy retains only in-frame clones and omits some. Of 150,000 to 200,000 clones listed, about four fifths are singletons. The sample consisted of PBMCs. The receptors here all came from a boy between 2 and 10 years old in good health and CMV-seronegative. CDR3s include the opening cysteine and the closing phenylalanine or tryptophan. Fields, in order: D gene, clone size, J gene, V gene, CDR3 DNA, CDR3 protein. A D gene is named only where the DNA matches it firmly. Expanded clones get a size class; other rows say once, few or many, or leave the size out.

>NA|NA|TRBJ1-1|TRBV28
TGTGCCAGCAGTTTACTTACGGGTGAAGCTTTCTTT
CASSLLTGEAFF
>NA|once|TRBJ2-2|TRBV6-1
TGTGCCAGCAGTGACCAAAAGAACACCGGGGAGCTGTTTTTT
CASSDQKNTGELFF
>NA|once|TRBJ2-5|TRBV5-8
TGTGCCAGCAGCCAAGGACTGTCTTGGACCCAGTACTTC
CASSQGLSWTQYF
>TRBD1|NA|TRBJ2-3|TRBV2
TGTGCCAGCTATTACCTTATAGGACAGGGAGGAGATACGCAGTATTTT
CASYYLIGQGGDTQYF
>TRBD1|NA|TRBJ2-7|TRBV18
TGTGCCAGCTCACTTGGACAGGGGGCAAAGGGTTTCCACGAGCAGTACTTC
CASSLGQGAKGFHEQYF
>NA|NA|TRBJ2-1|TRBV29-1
TGCAGCGTTGAACTAATGACAGACCTGTTTGTCAATGAGCAGTTCTTC
CSVELMTDLFVNEQFF
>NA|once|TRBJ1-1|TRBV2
TGTGCCAGCAGCCGTGCCGTAAGGGGCACTGAAGCTTTCTTT
CASSRAVRGTEAFF
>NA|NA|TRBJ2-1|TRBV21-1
TGTGCCAGCAGCAGACTGATTTACAATGAGCAGTTCTTC
CASSRLIYNEQFF
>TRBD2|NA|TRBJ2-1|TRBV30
TGTGCCTGGGGGGTGGCGGGAGGATCCCCCCCCGAGCAGTTCTTC
CAWGVAGGSPPEQFF
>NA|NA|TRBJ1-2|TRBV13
TGTGCCAGCAGCCCCCCGGGGAGGACTAACTATGGCTACACCTTC
CASSPPGRTNYGYTF
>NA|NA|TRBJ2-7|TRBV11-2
TGTGCCAGCAGCTTAGAACGGAGCGGGGAGCAGTACTTC
CASSLERSGEQYF
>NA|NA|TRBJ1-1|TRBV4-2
TGTGCCAGCAGCCAAGAGAGGGTAACTGAAGCTTTCTTT
CASSQERVTEAFF
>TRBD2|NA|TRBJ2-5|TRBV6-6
TGTGCCAGCAGGGATTTGGGACTAGCGGAAGAGACCCAGTACTTC
CASRDLGLAEETQYF
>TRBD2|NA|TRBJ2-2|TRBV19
TGTGCCAGTAGTATCCAACTAGCGGCCAACACCGGGGAGCTGTTTTTT
CASSIQLAANTGELFF
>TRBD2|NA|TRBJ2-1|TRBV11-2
TGTGCCAGCAGCCCCCAGAGGACTAGCCATGAGCAGTTCTTC
CASSPQRTSHEQFF
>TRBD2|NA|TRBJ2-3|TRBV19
TGTGCCAGTAGCCCCCGGGGGGGCGGGAGCACAGATACGCAGTATTTT
CASSPRGGGSTDTQYF
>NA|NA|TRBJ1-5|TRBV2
TGTGCCAGCAGGCAGGGAAGGGGCAATCAGCCCCAGCATTTT
CASRQGRGNQPQHF
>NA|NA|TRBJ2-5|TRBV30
TGTGCCTGGAGTCATAACGACGGGGAGACCCAGTACTTC
CAWSHNDGETQYF
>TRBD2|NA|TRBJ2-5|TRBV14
TGTGCCAGCAGCCCGGCCGGACTAGCGGGAGGGTATGAGACCCAGTACTTC
CASSPAGLAGGYETQYF
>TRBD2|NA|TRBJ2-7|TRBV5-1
TGCGCCAGCAGCTCAGCCGGACTAGCGGGAGCATACGAGCAGTACTTC
CASSSAGLAGAYEQYF
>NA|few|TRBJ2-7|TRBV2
TGTGCCAGCAGTGCTCGACCGGGTGGAGGGTACGAGCAGTACTTC
CASSARPGGGYEQYF
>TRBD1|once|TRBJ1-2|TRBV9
TGTGCCAGCAGCGTAGCTACATCGAGGACAGGGGACTATGGCTACACCTTC
CASSVATSRTGDYGYTF
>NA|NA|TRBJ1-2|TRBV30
TGTGCCTGGAGTGTGGCGGGGGCTACTGGCTACACCTTC
CAWSVAGATGYTF
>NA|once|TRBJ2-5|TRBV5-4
TGTGCCAGCAGCTATCCCCCCCGTGAGGAGACCCAGTACTTC
CASSYPPREETQYF
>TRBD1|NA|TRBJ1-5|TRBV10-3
TGTGCCGCCGGGACAGGTGGTATCAATCAGCCCCAGCATTTT
CAAGTGGINQPQHF
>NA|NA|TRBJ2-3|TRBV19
TGTGCCAGTAGAGGTACAGTATTCACAGATACGCAGTATTTT
CASRGTVFTDTQYF
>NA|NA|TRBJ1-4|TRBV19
TGTGCCAGTAGACGCGGCAATAAGGGGGAAAAACTGTTTTTT
CASRRGNKGEKLFF
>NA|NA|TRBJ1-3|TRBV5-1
TGCGCCAGCAGCCCACCAGGAGGCTTCCCTGGAAACACCATATATTTT
CASSPPGGFPGNTIYF
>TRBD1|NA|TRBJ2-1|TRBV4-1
TGCGCCAGCACCCAGGGGGCTGTATACAATGAGCAGTTCTTC
CASTQGAVYNEQFF
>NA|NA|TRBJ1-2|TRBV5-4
TGTGCCAGCAGCTTGGGCGGGACTTATAGGAGTGGCTACACCTTC
CASSLGGTYRSGYTF
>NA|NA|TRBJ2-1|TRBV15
TGTGCCACCACCCGGACAGCCGCCTACAATGAGCAGTTCTTC
CATTRTAAYNEQFF
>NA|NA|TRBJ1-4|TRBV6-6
TGTGCCAGCAGTTACTCAGGTGGAGGGAATGAAAAACTGTTTTTT
CASSYSGGGNEKLFF
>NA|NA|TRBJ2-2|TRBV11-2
TGTGCCAGCAGCCCCGGGGATGTGACCGGGGAGCTGTTTTTT
CASSPGDVTGELFF
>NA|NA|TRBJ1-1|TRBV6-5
TGTGCCAGCAGTTTGGACAGCTTGAACACTGAAGCTTTCTTT
CASSLDSLNTEAFF
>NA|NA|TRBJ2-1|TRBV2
TGTGCCAGCAGTGAATTAGCCTCCTACAATGAGCAGTTCTTC
CASSELASYNEQFF
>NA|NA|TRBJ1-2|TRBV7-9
TGTGCCAGCAGCTTAGAACAGGGCTACACCTTC
CASSLEQGYTF
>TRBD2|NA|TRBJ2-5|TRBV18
TGTGCCAGCTCACCACCTGGCGGGGGGCAAGAGACCCAGTACTTC
CASSPPGGGQETQYF
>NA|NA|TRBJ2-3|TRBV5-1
TGCGCCAGCAGCTTGGTCTTCGGGAAGGCAGATACGCAGTATTTT
CASSLVFGKADTQYF
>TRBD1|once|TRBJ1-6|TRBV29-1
TGCAGCGCCCGGGACAGCAACTCACCCCTCCACTTT
CSARDSNSPLHF
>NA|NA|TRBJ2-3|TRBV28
TGTGCCAGCACCCTCCAGGAAGATATCACAGATACGCAGTATTTT
CASTLQEDITDTQYF
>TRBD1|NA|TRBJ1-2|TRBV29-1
TGCAGCGTTGAAGCGGGTCAGGGGGCATTCTATGGCTACACCTTC
CSVEAGQGAFYGYTF
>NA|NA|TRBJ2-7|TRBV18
TGTGCCAGCTCACCACCCGGAGGAGAACACGAGCAGTACTTC
CASSPPGGEHEQYF
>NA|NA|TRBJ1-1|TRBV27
TGTGCCAGCAGTTTGCGGGGGCGAAACACTGAAGCTTTCTTT
CASSLRGRNTEAFF
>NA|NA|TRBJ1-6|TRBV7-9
TGTGCCAGCGACTCGGGAGGTTATAATTCACCCCTCCACTTT
CASDSGGYNSPLHF
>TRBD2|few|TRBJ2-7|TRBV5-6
TGTGCCAGCAGCTTCCTAGCGGGAGGGGACGAGCAGTACTTC
CASSFLAGGDEQYF
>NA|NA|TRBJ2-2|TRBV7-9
TGTGCCAGCAGCCTAGACAGTCTACTCGGGGAGCTGTTTTTT
CASSLDSLLGELFF
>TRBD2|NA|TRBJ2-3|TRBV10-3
TGTGCCATCAGTGATCCCGGACTAGCGGGAGTTCCGGATACGCAGTATTTT
CAISDPGLAGVPDTQYF
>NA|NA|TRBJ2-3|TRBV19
TGTGCCAGTAGTACTTTAGCGGTAGCAGATACGCAGTATTTT
CASSTLAVADTQYF
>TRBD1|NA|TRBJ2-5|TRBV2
TGTGCCAGCAGTAGGGGGGACAGGGGTATTGGAGAGACCCAGTACTTC
CASSRGDRGIGETQYF
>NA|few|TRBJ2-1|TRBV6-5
TGTGCCAGCAGTTACGATCCCAGCTACAATGAGCAGTTCTTC
CASSYDPSYNEQFF
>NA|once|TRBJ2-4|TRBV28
TGTGCCAGCAGACCAGGACTTTTGGGATCCAAAAACATTCAGTACTTC
CASRPGLLGSKNIQYF
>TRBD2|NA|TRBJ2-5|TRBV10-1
TGCGCCAGCAGCAACGGGACTAGCAGAAGTGGAGCCCAGTACTTC
CASSNGTSRSGAQYF
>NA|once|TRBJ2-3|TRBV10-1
TGCGCCAGCCACCCCGGCCCAGGGAAGGAAGATACGCAGTATTTT
CASHPGPGKEDTQYF